The clone carrying this T cell receptor beta chain occurred a few times. No antigen is known for it. The data were obtained in a study of T-cell memory formation after mild COVID-19. Across the whole study: Most TCR clusters belonged to a single donor. The study's findings and limits: Contracting CD4+ clones sat mainly in CM and EM; CD8+ in EMRA. Day 15 to 85 contractors were CD4/CD8 balanced; later expanders leaned CD4+. Memory sampled before infection contained some responding clones, suggesting cross-reactive memory joined.

This CDR3 contains 14 residues. Trimming cost V 8 bases and J 3 bases, with 17 bases left between them. From the 5' RACE reads, TCRdb called clonotypes with MiXCR, one entry per CDR3 protein. The sample lists 150,000 to 200,000 distinct CDR3 sequences, roughly 15% occurring once. Sequencing input: PBMCs or a T cell subset sorted from them (not recorded which). The V and J genes are TRBV12-3 or TRBV12-4 and TRBJ2-7; D ambiguous. The TCR originated in an adult woman who had mild COVID-19 (a few samples of this study predate the infection). Cell type and time point are not known. CDR3 amino acids: CASSTLRLGYEQYF. Written as DNA, the CDR3 is TGTGCCAGCTCCACACTGCGCCTTGGCTACGAGCAGTACTTC.